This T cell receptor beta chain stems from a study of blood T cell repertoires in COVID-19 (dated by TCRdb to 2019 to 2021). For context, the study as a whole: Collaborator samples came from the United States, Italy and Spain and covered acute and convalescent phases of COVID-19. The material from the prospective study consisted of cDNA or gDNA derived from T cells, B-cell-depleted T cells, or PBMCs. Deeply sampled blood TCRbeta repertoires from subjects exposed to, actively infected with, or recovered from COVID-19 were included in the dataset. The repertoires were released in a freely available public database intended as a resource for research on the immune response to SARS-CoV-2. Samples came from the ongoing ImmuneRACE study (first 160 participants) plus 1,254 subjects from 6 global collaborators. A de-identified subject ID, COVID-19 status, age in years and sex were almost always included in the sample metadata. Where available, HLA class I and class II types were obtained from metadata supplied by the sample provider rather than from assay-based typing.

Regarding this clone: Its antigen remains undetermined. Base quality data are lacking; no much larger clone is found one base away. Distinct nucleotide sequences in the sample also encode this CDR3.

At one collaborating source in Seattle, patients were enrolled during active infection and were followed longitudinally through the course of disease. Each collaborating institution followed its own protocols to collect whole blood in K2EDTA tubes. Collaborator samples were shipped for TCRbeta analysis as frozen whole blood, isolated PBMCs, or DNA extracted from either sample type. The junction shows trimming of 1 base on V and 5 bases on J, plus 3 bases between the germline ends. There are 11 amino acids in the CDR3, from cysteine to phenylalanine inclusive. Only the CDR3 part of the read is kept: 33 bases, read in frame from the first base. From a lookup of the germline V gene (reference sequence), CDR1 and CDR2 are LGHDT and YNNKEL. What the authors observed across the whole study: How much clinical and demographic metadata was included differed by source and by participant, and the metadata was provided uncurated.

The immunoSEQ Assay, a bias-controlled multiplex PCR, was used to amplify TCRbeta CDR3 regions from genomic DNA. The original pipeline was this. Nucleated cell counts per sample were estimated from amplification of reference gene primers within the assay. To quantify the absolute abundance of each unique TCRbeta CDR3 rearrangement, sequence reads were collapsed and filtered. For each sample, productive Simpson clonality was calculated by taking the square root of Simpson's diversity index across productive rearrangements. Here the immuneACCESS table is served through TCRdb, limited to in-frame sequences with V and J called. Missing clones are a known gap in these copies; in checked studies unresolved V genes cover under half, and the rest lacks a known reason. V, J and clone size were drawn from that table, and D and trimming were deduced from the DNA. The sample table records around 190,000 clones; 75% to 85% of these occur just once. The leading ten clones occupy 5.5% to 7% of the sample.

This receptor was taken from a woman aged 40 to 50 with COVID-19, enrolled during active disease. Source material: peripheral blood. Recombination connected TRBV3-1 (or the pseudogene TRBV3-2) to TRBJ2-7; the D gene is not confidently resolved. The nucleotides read TGTGCCAGCAGCCAAGTAGACGAGCAGTACTTC. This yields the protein CASSQVDEQYF.